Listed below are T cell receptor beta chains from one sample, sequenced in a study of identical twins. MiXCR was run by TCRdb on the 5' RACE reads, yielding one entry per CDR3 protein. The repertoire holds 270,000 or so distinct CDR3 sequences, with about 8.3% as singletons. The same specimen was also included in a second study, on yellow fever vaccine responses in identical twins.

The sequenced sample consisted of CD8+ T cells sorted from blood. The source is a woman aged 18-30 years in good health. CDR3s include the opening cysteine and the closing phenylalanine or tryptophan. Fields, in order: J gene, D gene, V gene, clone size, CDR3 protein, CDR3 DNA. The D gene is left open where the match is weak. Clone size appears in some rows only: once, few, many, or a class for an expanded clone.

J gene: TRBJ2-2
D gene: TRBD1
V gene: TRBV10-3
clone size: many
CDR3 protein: CAIRNDRVGTGELFF
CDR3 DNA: TGTGCCATCAGAAACGACAGGGTGGGCACCGGGGAGCTGTTTTTT

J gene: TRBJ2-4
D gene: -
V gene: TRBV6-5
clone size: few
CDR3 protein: CASSYSSRRGTWAKNIQYF
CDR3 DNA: TGTGCCAGCAGTTACTCTTCCAGAAGGGGTACTTGGGCCAAAAACATTCAGTACTTC

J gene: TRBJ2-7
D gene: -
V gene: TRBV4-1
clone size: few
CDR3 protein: CASSQAAGSSYEQYF
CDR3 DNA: TGCGCCAGCAGCCAAGCGGCAGGGAGCTCCTACGAGCAGTACTTC

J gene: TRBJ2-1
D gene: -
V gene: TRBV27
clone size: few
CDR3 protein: CASSTVLPNYNEQFF
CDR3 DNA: TGTGCCAGCAGTACAGTTCTACCAAATTACAATGAGCAGTTCTTC

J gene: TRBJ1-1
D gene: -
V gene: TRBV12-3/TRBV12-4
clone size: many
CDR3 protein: CASSLAPPGQNTEAFF
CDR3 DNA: TGTGCCAGCAGTTTAGCGCCCCCGGGACAGAACACTGAAGCTTTCTTT

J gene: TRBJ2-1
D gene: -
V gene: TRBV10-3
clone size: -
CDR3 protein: CAISESPSLVDEQFF
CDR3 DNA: TGTGCCATCAGTGAGTCGCCTAGCTTGGTGGATGAGCAGTTCTTC

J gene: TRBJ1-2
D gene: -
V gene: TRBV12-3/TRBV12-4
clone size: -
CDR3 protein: CASSLGLGQGLGYTF
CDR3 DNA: TGTGCCAGCAGTTTAGGGTTGGGGCAGGGTCTTGGCTACACCTTC

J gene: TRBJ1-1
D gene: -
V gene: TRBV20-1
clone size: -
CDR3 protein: CSARDLRTNTEAFF
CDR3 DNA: TGCAGTGCTAGAGATCTTAGAACGAACACTGAAGCTTTCTTT

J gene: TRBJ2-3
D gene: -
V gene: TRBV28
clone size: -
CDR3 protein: CASSSPLYTDTQYF
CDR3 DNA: TGTGCCAGCAGTTCCCCCCTCTACACAGATACGCAGTATTTT

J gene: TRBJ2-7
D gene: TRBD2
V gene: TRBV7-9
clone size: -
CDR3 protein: CASSPRTSDASYEQYF
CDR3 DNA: TGTGCCAGCAGCCCACGGACTAGCGACGCCTCCTACGAGCAGTACTTC

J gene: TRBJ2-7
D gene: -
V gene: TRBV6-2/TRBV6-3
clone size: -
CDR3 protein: CASRQTRDSYEQYF
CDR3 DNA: TGTGCCAGCAGACAGACCAGGGACTCCTACGAGCAGTACTTC

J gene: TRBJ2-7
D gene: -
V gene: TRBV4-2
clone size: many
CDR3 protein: CASSQDGREASF
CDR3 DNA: TGTGCCAGCAGCCAAGACGGACGAGAAGCATCCTTC

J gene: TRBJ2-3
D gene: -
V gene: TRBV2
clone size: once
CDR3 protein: CARSSQGTDTQYF
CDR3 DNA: TGTGCCAGGTCTAGTCAGGGCACAGATACGCAGTATTTT

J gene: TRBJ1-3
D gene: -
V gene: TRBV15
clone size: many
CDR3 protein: CATSRPPGNTIYF
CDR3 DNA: TGTGCCACCAGCCGGCCCCCTGGAAACACCATATATTTT

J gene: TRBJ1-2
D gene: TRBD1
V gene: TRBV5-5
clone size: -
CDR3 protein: CASSGKGQGANYGYTF
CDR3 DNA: TGTGCCAGCAGCGGGAAGGGACAGGGGGCTAACTATGGCTACACCTTC

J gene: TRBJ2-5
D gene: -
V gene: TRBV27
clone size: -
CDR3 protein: CASSWGGRQETQYF
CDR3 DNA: TGTGCCAGCAGTTGGGGCGGGCGCCAAGAGACCCAGTACTTC

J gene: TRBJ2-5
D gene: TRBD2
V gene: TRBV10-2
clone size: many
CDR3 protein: CASSDGLAMGTQYF
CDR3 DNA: TGCGCCAGCAGTGACGGACTAGCGATGGGGACCCAGTACTTC

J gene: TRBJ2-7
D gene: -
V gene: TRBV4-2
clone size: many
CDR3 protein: CASSQDGEQYF
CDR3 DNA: TGTGCCAGCAGCCAAGATGGCGAGCAGTACTTC

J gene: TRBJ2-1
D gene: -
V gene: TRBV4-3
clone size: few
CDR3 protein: CASQSYRGIDEQFF
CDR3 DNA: TGCGCCAGCCAAAGCTATAGGGGGATCGATGAGCAGTTCTTC

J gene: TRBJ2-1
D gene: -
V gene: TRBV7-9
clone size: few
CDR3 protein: CASSQSEQFF
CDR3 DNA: TGTGCCAGCAGCCAGAGTGAGCAGTTCTTC

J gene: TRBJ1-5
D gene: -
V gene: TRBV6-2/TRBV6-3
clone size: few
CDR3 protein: CASSPVGYQPQHF
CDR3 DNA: TGTGCCAGCAGTCCGGTAGGTTATCAGCCCCAGCATTTT

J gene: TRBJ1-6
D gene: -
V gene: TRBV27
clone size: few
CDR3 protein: CASSFRVRGSPLHF
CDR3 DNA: TGTGCCAGCAGTTTCCGGGTCCGGGGTTCACCCCTCCACTTT

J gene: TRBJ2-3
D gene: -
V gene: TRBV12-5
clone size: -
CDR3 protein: CASGLWPPGDTQYF
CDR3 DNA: TGTGCTAGTGGTTTGTGGCCGCCCGGGGATACGCAGTATTTT

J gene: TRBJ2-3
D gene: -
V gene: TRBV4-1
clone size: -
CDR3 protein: CASSRSDGTDTQYF
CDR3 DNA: TGCGCCAGCAGCCGATCGGACGGCACAGATACGCAGTATTTT

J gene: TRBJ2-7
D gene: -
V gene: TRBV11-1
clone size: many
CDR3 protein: CASKDGPPYEQYF
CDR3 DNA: TGTGCCAGCAAGGACGGACCCCCTTACGAGCAGTACTTC

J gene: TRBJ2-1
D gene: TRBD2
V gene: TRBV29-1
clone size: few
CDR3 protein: CSVLSGHYNEQFF
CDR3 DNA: TGCAGCGTTCTTAGCGGGCACTACAATGAGCAGTTCTTC

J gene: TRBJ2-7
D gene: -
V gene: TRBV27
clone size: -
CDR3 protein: CASRTSAGYEQYF
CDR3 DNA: TGTGCCAGCAGGACCAGCGCCGGCTACGAGCAGTACTTC

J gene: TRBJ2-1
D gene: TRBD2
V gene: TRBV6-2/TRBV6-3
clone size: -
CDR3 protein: CASSGLAGGQGDEQFF
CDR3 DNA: TGTGCCAGCAGTGGACTAGCGGGAGGGCAAGGAGATGAGCAGTTCTTC

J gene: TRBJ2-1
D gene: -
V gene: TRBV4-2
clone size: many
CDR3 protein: CASSPGNEYNEQFF
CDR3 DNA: TGTGCCAGCAGCCCAGGGAACGAGTACAATGAGCAGTTCTTC

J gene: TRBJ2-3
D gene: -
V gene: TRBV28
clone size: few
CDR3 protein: CASTKGGREADTQYF
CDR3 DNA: TGTGCCAGCACCAAAGGGGGACGTGAAGCAGATACGCAGTATTTT

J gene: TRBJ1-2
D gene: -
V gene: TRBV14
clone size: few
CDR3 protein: CASSPSTNYGYTF
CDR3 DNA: TGTGCCAGCAGCCCCTCAACTAACTATGGCTACACCTTC

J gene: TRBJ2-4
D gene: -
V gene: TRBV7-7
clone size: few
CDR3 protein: CASSVGQGSVNIQYF
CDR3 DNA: TGTGCTAGCAGCGTGGGGCAGGGGTCTGTAAACATTCAGTACTTC

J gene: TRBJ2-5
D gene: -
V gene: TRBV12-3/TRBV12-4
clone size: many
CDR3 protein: CASKATIQETQYF
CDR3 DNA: TGTGCCAGCAAAGCCACCATCCAAGAGACCCAGTACTTC

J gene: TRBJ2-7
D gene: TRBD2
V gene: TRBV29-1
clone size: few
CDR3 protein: CSVVGTSGPYEQYF
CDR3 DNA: TGCAGCGTTGTAGGGACTAGCGGTCCCTACGAGCAGTACTTC

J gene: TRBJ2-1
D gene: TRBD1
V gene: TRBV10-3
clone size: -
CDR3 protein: CAISEVDRDDEQFF
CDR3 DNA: TGTGCCATCAGTGAGGTGGACAGGGACGATGAGCAGTTCTTC

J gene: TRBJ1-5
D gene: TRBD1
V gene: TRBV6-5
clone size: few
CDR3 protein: CASSSDRGYQPQHF
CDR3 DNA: TGTGCCAGCAGTTCCGACAGGGGATATCAGCCCCAGCATTTT

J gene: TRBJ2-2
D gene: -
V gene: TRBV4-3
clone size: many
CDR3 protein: CASSPFRGSNPGNGELFF
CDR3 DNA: TGCGCCAGCAGCCCCTTTCGAGGGAGCAACCCAGGGAACGGGGAGCTGTTTTTT